The next 6 T cell receptor beta chains were all read from a single sample in a study of human CD8 memory T cell subsets. Investigators built TCR beta libraries using UMI-labeled 5' RACE. TCRdb derives one entry per CDR3 protein from the 5' RACE reads, leaving out DNA. The table lists more than 7,500 distinct CDR3 sequences. The source material was CD8+ T cells from PBMCs. The receptors shown here come from a human donor in good health.

V gene TRBV5-1 combines with J gene TRBJ2-1; absent DNA, TCRdb's TRBD1 call cannot be checked. Germline V gene sequence: CDR1 SGHRS, CDR2 YFSETQ. The CDR3 length is 12 residues. This CDR3 reads CASSFIGDEQFF.

This clonotype shows up as medium-sized by frequency. J is TRBJ2-1 and V is TRBV5-4; TCRdb returns TRBD2, unconfirmable since there is no DNA. The CDR3 runs 15 residues. Germline CDR1 is SGHNT and CDR2 is YYREEE (reference sequence). The CDR3: CASREFSGAYNEQFF.

The rearrangement joins TRBV19 to TRBJ2-1; absent DNA, TCRdb's TRBD1 call cannot be checked. CDR1 and CDR2 from the germline V gene are LNHDA and SQIVND (reference sequence). CDR3 length: 14 amino acids. The CDR3 protein is CASSISGVPEEQFF.

This chain links TRBV25-1 with TRBJ2-3. The CDR3 is 13 amino acids. CDR1 and CDR2 (germline): MGHDK, SYGVNS. The CDR3 loop reads CASRRRGTDTQYF.

The chain is built from TRBV20-1 and TRBJ2-5; the TRBD2 assignment by TCRdb is unverifiable without DNA. The CDR3 runs 12 residues. CDR1 is DFQATT and CDR2 is SNEGSKA in the germline V gene (reference sequence). This chain's CDR3 is CSGRPGTETQYF.

The genes are TRBV10-1 and TRBJ2-1. From germline, CDR1 is WNHNN and CDR2 SYGVQD (reference sequence). The CDR3 has 15 amino acids. The CDR3: CASSEGPFFYYEQFF.